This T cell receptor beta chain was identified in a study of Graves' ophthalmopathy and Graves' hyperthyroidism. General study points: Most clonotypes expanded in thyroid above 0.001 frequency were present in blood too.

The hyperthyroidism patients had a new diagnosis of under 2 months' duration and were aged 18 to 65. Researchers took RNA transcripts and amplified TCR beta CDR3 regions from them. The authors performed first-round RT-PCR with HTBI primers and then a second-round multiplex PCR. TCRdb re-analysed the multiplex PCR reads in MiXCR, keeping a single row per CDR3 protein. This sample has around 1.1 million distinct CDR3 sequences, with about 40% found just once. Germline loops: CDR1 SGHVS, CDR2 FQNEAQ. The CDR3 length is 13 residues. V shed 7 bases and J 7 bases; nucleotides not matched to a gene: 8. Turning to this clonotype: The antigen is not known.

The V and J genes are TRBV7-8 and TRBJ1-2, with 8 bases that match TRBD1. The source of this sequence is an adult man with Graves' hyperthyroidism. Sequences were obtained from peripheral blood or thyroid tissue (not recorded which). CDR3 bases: TGTGCCAGCACACCAAGGACAGGGTTTGGCTACACCTTC. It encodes CASTPRTGFGYTF.